The sequence of this T cell receptor (beta chain) was determined in a study of OX40 agonist ivuxolimab in advanced cancers. Describing the broader study: The costimulatory receptor OX40 (CD134) was targeted by ivuxolimab, a fully human IgG2 agonistic monoclonal antibody. Prior anti-PD-1, anti-PD-L1 or anti-CTLA-4 therapy was permitted, and 40% to 50% of dose-escalation patients had received checkpoint inhibitors. Three dose-escalation patients achieved partial responses, one with hepatocellular carcinoma and two with cutaneous melanoma. In the dose-escalation cohort, 70% to 85% of patients were male, and the mean age was around 65 years with a range of roughly 23 to 79. The paper reports the monotherapy dose-escalation portion (N ≈ 52 patients) of the phase I ivuxolimab trial. Peripheral TCRbeta sequencing was intended to test whether TCR sequence diversity was altered and clonal T-cell expansion was caused by ivuxolimab. Intravenous ivuxolimab was administered to patients every 2 weeks at six dose levels: 0.01, 0.1, 0.3, 1.5, 3 and 10 mg/kg. Of the roughly 54 dose-escalation patients, hepatocellular carcinoma was present in around 19, melanoma in approximately 15, renal cell carcinoma in 9 and head and neck cancer in 9.

General study outcomes and caveats: Low levels of normalized T-cell clonal expansion were also seen in some patients who did not respond. At doses from 0.1 to 3.0 mg/kg, clonal expansion was seen in both CD4+ and CD8+ blood T cells between baseline and week 6. The antigen specificity of the peripheral T cells that underwent clonal expansion was not determined. After ivuxolimab, expanded clones were on average more numerous among CD8+ T cells than among CD4+ T cells. Partial responders in the 0.1-3.0 mg/kg groups had among the lowest normalized peripheral clonal expansion, especially among CD8+ T cells.

Genomic DNA was isolated from the sorted cells so that the TCRbeta CDR3 region could be sequenced. The immunoSEQ Assay was used to sequence the TCRbeta CDR3 regions. This is the immuneACCESS table as TCRdb keeps it, with only in-frame sequences that have V and J called. A part of the clones is gone; compared with another copy, unresolved V genes explain less than half, and the rest is unexplained. Recorded for this sample are about 61,000 clones; over 80% of them occurred a single time. Roughly 3.2% of the sample is held by the ten biggest clonotypes. CDR1 and CDR2 are drawn from the germline V gene (reference sequence): MNHEY, SMNVEV. Trimming costs V 2 bases and J 0 bases, and their ends lie 13 bases apart. The CDR3 numbers 17 residues from cysteine through phenylalanine. The kept DNA is CDR3 alone, 51 bases in frame from the first base. With regard to this clone: Its antigen is unknown. The sample holds no much larger clone one base away, and base qualities are not on file.

Patients with autoimmune disease history or receiving systemic immunosuppression were excluded from the trial. Peripheral blood for TCR sequencing was collected from all dose cohorts at baseline, on cycle 4 day 1, and on cycle 7 day 1. The samples were taken from a phase I, first-in-human, multicenter, open-label dose-escalation trial of ivuxolimab. The trial enrolled adults with locally advanced or metastatic head and neck squamous cell, hepatocellular, melanoma or renal cell carcinoma. Before TCR sequencing, CD4+ and CD8+ T cells were separately sorted from peripheral blood. The TCR was taken from an adult with an advanced solid tumor such as melanoma, head and neck, liver or kidney cancer. The sequences come from CD4+ or CD8+ T cells sorted from blood, collected in a trial of the OX40 agonist ivuxolimab. This chain joins TRBV27 to TRBJ2-2; no D segment can be confidently identified. CDR3 protein: CASSLKPSGANTGELFF. The DNA sequence is given as TGTGCCAGCAGTTTAAAGCCTTCGGGCGCGAACACCGGGGAGCTGTTTTTT.